One sample yielded the 23 T cell receptor beta chains listed below, sequenced in a study of cytomegalovirus exposure and HLA in healthy donors. Sequenced by immunoSEQ multiplex PCR; TCRdb stores in-frame clones only, minus some. Of roughly 330,000 clones in the sample, around 87% were seen once. Sequenced input: PBMCs. The receptor source for this set is a woman aged 30 to 39 in good health and CMV-seropositive.

V and J are TRBV4-3 and TRBJ1-5; D ambiguous. Trimming removed 3 bases from V and 3 bases from J, with 9 bases in between. The CDR3 runs 14 residues. Germline CDR1 is LGHNA and CDR2 is YSLEER. As DNA, the CDR3 is TGCGCCAGCAGCCAGAGCTCCGTCAATCAGCCCCAGCATTTT. Translating it yields CASSQSSVNQPQHF.

The chain joins TRBV4-2 to TRBJ1-1, with no clear D. Trimming pared 0 bases from V and 0 bases from J, leaving 11 bases between. The CDR3 spans 16 residues. In germline, CDR1 is LGHNA, CDR2 YNFKEQ. CDR3 protein: CASSQDKPGMNTEAFF. For the CDR3, the DNA is TGTGCCAGCAGCCAAGATAAACCCGGGATGAACACTGAAGCTTTCTTT.

The chain's CDR3 is CSVPRAQETQYF. CDR3 nucleotide sequence: TGCAGCGTTCCCAGGGCCCAAGAGACCCAGTACTTC. The chain is built from TRBV29-1 and TRBJ2-5; D may be TRBD1 (5 bases). Looked up from germline, CDR1 is SQVTM and CDR2 is ANQGSEA. V was trimmed by 5 bases and J by 1 base, leaving 8 bases between them. The CDR3 is 12 amino acids.

For this clone: Additional DNA sequences in this sample encode the identical CDR3. The rearrangement uses TRBV9 and TRBJ2-1; TRBD1 matches 11 bases. CDR1 is SGDLS and CDR2 is YYNGEE in the germline V gene. CDR3 length equals 16 residues. V was pared by 2 bases and J by 3 bases, with 4 bases of the junction left unmatched. The CDR3 region has the DNA TGTGCCAGCAGCGTCTCTGGGACAGGGGGCTACAATGAGCAGTTCTTC. Translation: CASSVSGTGGYNEQFF.

J is TRBJ2-3 and V is TRBV27, with D possibly being TRBD2 (7 bases). Germline-derived CDR1 and CDR2 are MNHEY and SMNVEV (reference sequence). V lost 0 bases and J lost 4, with 14 bases in between. This CDR3 is 16 amino acids long. CDR3 nucleotide sequence: TGTGCCAGCAGTTTATCAGGGGGAGGGTTTGCAGATACGCAGTATTTT. It encodes CASSLSGGGFADTQYF.

This chain uses TRBV5-1 with TRBJ2-6; D is tentatively TRBD1 or TRBD2 (5 bases each). The CDR3 has 17 amino acids. Germline CDR1 reads SGHRS; CDR2 reads YFSETQ. Trimming removed 1 base at V and 1 base at J, with 12 bases between. Here the CDR3 reads CASSLFREISGANVLTF. In nucleotides, the CDR3 is TGCGCCAGCAGCTTGTTCAGGGAGATATCTGGGGCCAACGTCCTGACTTTC.

The chain has TRBV4-3 and TRBJ2-7, with 9 bases lining up with TRBD1. The V and J ends lost 0 bases and 6 bases, in that order; junction bases with no gene match: 6. This CDR3 has 15 residues. CDR1 is LGHNA and CDR2 is YSLEER in the germline V gene. Here the CDR3 reads CASSQDGTGISEQYF. DNA of the CDR3: TGCGCCAGCAGCCAAGATGGGACAGGGATTAGCGAGCAGTACTTC.

The chain recombines TRBV6-5 with TRBJ2-7; no reliable D call. Trimming removed 3 bases from V and 1 base from J, with 10 bases in between. The germline gives CDR1 MNHEY, CDR2 SVGAGI. The CDR3 runs 14 residues. The CDR3 here is CASSYSVRSYEQYF. CDR3 in DNA: TGTGCCAGCAGTTATTCGGTCCGGTCCTACGAGCAGTACTTC.

The chain carries TRBV18 and TRBJ1-1; maybe TRBD1 (5 bases). From germline, CDR1 is KGHSH and CDR2 LQKENI. The CDR3 runs 13 residues. The germline V and J ends were trimmed by 3 bases and 5 bases, with 10 bases remaining between them. CDR3 region: CASSPSGKTEAFF. The DNA for the CDR3 is TGTGCCAGCTCACCTTCAGGGAAAACTGAAGCTTTCTTT.

The chain links TRBV18 to TRBJ1-4; D is uncertain. The V end lost 7 bases, the J end lost 6 bases, and 12 bases lay between the germline ends. The CDR3 consists of 13 residues. In germline, CDR1 is KGHSH, CDR2 LQKENI. In nucleotides, the CDR3 is TGTGCCAGCTACGCGGAGGTGGATGAAAAACTGTTTTTT. This codes for CASYAEVDEKLFF.

The J gene is TRBJ2-1, the V gene TRBV5-1; 7 bases are shared with TRBD2. Trimming at V came to 0 bases and at J to 6 bases, leaving 6 bases not matched to a gene. The CDR3 sequence is 15 residues long. The germline V gene has CDR1 SGHRS and CDR2 YFSETQ. CDR3: CASSLGAGSFNEQFF. As DNA, the CDR3 is TGCGCCAGCAGCTTGGGAGCGGGGAGCTTCAATGAGCAGTTCTTC.

The gene calls are TRBV15 and TRBJ1-4; D unclear. Trimming stripped 5 bases from V and 3 bases from J, with 13 bases between. The CDR3 is 15 residues long. The V gene's germline CDR1 is LNHNV and CDR2 YYDKDF (reference sequence). CDR3 DNA: TGTGCCACCAGCGCGGCCCCAAGAGCTAATGAAAAACTGTTTTTT. Protein product: CATSAAPRANEKLFF.

About this clone: Other DNA sequences in this sample translate to the same CDR3. The CDR3 coding sequence is TGCGCCAGCAGCTTGGCACAGATGAACACTGAAGCTTTCTTT. Its protein product is CASSLAQMNTEAFF. The chain recombines TRBV5-1 with TRBJ1-1, with D uncertain. Trimming cost V 0 bases and J 0 bases, with 6 bases left between them. This CDR3 spans 14 amino acids. Germline V lookup: CDR1 SGHRS, CDR2 YFSETQ.

V and J are TRBV6-5 and TRBJ2-2; D is possibly TRBD2 (6 bases). Trimming cost V 2 bases and J 0 bases, with 10 bases left between them. The CDR3 runs 16 residues. Germline CDR1 MNHEY, CDR2 SVGAGI. CDR3 sequence reads: CASSYAGQTNTGELFF. The CDR3 DNA reads as TGTGCCAGCAGTTACGCGGGGCAGACGAACACCGGGGAGCTGTTTTTT.

V is TRBV6-5 and J is TRBJ2-7; TRBD1 might be the D (5 bases). The length of the CDR3 is 14 residues. The V and J ends lost 8 bases and 2 bases respectively, with 16 bases between them. Germline V gene data show CDR1 as MNHEY and CDR2 as SVGAGI. CDR3 region: CASQTTGLPYEQYF. As DNA, the CDR3 is TGTGCCAGCCAAACTACAGGCCTACCCTACGAGCAGTACTTC.

The genes are TRBV6-1 and TRBJ2-1; 13 bases are a match to TRBD2. V lost 10 bases, J lost 6 bases, and 9 bases stayed unmatched. This CDR3 contains 15 residues. Germline lookup yields CDR1 MNHNS and CDR2 SASEGT. The CDR3 DNA sequence: TGTGCCACTACCGAACGACTAGCGGGGGGCAATGAGCAGTTCTTC. It specifies CATTERLAGGNEQFF.

The rearrangement joins TRBV6-5 to TRBJ2-7; the D is unclear. Trimming removed 5 bases at V and 1 base at J, with 9 bases between. CDR3 size: 13 residues. In germline, CDR1 is MNHEY, CDR2 SVGAGI. Here the CDR3 DNA reads TGTGCCAGCAGTCCCGGTCGGTCCTACGAGCAGTACTTC. Translation: CASSPGRSYEQYF.

This clone was detected only once. V is TRBV15 and J is TRBJ1-3; 9 nucleotides line up with TRBD1. CDR3 length equals 17 residues. Germline CDR1 LNHNV, CDR2 YYDKDF (reference sequence). Trimming removed 2 bases from V and 4 bases from J; junction bases left unmatched: 9. As DNA, the CDR3 is TGTGCCACCAGCAGAACCAAAACCGGGACAGGGGGAAACACCATATATTTT. Its translation: CATSRTKTGTGGNTIYF.

The J gene is TRBJ2-3, the V gene TRBV7-7; TRBD1 agrees at 7 bases. Germline V gene sequence: CDR1 SSHAT, CDR2 FNYEAQ (reference sequence). J gave up 2 bases and V 5 bases, and 7 bases lay outside the gene matches. The CDR3 has 15 residues. CDR3 in DNA: TGTGCCAGCAGCAAGAGACAGGGATCCACAGATACGCAGTATTTT. It translates to CASSKRQGSTDTQYF.

This clone was seen once. This chain joins TRBV5-4 and TRBJ2-2, with D maybe TRBD2 (6 bases). Germline-derived CDR1 and CDR2 are SGHNT and YYREEE (reference sequence). This CDR3 is 15 amino acids long. The V gene lost 0 bases and the J gene lost 4 bases, with 10 bases spanning the gap. The chain's CDR3 is CASSLAGAGTGELFF. In DNA form, the CDR3 reads TGTGCCAGCAGCTTGGCGGGAGCGGGCACCGGGGAGCTGTTTTTT.

The V gene is TRBV5-6, the J gene TRBJ2-7; no clear D. CDR1 is SGHDT and CDR2 is YYEEEE in the germline V gene. The V end lost 5 bases, the J end lost 7 bases, and 13 bases lay between the germline ends. The CDR3 contains 12 residues. The CDR3 spells CASSPGSLEQYF. CDR3 bases: TGTGCCAGCAGTCCCGGGTCGCTTGAGCAGTACTTC.

The chain couples TRBV7-6 to TRBJ2-1; a weak D match, TRBD2 (6 bases). The germline V gene encodes CDR1 SGHVS and CDR2 FNYEAQ. V was shortened by 5 bases and J by 8 bases, with 13 bases between the two germline ends. The CDR3 has 13 amino acids. The CDR3 loop reads CASSPGVADEQFF. The CDR3 region has the DNA TGTGCCAGCAGCCCCGGGGTAGCGGATGAGCAGTTCTTC.

In regard to this clone: This same CDR3 is encoded by further DNA sequences in the sample. The V and J genes are TRBV6-5 and TRBJ1-5; D is ambiguous. CDR3 size: 13 residues. The ends were cut back, 3 bases at V and 1 base at J, with 4 bases in the middle. Looked up from germline, CDR1 is MNHEY and CDR2 is SVGAGI. The CDR3 region has the DNA TGTGCCAGCAGTTATTCCAGCAATCAGCCCCAGCATTTT. Residues: CASSYSSNQPQHF.